This is a list of T cell receptor beta chains from one sample in a study of blood T cell repertoires in COVID-19. Measured with immunoSEQ multiplex PCR; TCRdb has only the in-frame clones, and not every one. The sample contains about 360,000 clones, more than 75% of which appear only once. The sequenced sample consisted of PBMCs or T cells enriched from blood (not recorded which). The receptors come from a man in his thirties or forties who had recovered from COVID-19. Each CDR3 is given with its conserved first and last residue. D genes are given only for firm matches. For some rows the clone size is stated as once, few or many, or as a class when expanded; others skip it.

j_call	d_call	v_call	clone_size	cdr3_nt	cdr3_aa
TRBJ2-1	-	TRBV29-1	-	TGCAGCGGGCTACGGGGAATACCGACGGGGGAGCAGTTCTTC	CSGLRGIPTGEQFF
TRBJ1-2	TRBD1	TRBV7-9	-	TGTGCCAGCAGCCCAAGTCAACGACAGGGGGCTACCTATGGCTACACCTTC	CASSPSQRQGATYGYTF
TRBJ1-2	TRBD1	TRBV7-9	-	TGTGCCAGCAGCCTAGACAGGGGCTATGGCTACACCTTC	CASSLDRGYGYTF
TRBJ2-3	TRBD2	TRBV24-1	-	TGTGCCACCAGTGACCCAGGACTAGCGGGGAGCACAGATACGCAGTATTTT	CATSDPGLAGSTDTQYF
TRBJ2-1	-	TRBV5-1	once	TGCGCCAGCAGCTTGTCAGGGTCCAACAATGAGCAGTTCTTC	CASSLSGSNNEQFF
TRBJ1-2	-	TRBV10-3	-	TGTGCCATCAGTGGGGCCTCTAACTATGGCTACACCTTC	CAISGASNYGYTF
TRBJ2-5	TRBD1	TRBV7-7	-	TGTGCCAGCAGCCTAGGGACAGGGGGCGCCGAGACCCAGTACTTC	CASSLGTGGAETQYF
TRBJ2-3	-	TRBV6-4	-	TGTGCCAGCAGTGACAACCCGGACAGCGGCACAGATACGCAGTATTTT	CASSDNPDSGTDTQYF
TRBJ2-7	-	TRBV30	-	TGTGCCTGGAGTAGGGGTCCCCACGAGCAGTACTTC	CAWSRGPHEQYF
TRBJ1-1	-	TRBV19	-	TGTGCCAGTAGTATAGGACAGGTTGGAATCACTGAAGCTTTCTTT	CASSIGQVGITEAFF
TRBJ2-1	TRBD1	TRBV14	-	TGTGCCAGCAGCCCCCCGGGACAGGAGTACAATGAGCAGTTCTTC	CASSPPGQEYNEQFF
TRBJ2-3	-	TRBV5-4	-	TGTGCCAGCAGCACATACAGTCCTAGCACAGATACGCAGTATTTT	CASSTYSPSTDTQYF
TRBJ2-7	TRBD1	TRBV28	-	TGTGCCAGCAGCCGCTTATACGGGACAGGGCCACGAGAGCAGTACTTC	CASSRLYGTGPREQYF
TRBJ1-3	TRBD1	TRBV29-1	-	TGCAGCGTTGAACACGGGACAGGGGGTCACACCATATATTTT	CSVEHGTGGHTIYF
TRBJ2-2	-	TRBV13	-	TGTGCCAGCAGGTCAAGACGGGGCACCGGGGAGCTGTTTTTT	CASRSRRGTGELFF
TRBJ2-5	TRBD2	TRBV6-5	-	TGTGCCAGCGGTACTAGCGGGGGTCCCCAAGAGACCCAGTACTTC	CASGTSGGPQETQYF
TRBJ1-1	-	TRBV9	-	TGTGCCAGCAGCCCCCGGACAGTCCCAGATGAAGCTTTCTTT	CASSPRTVPDEAFF
TRBJ2-7	TRBD1	TRBV15	-	TGTGCCACCAGCAAAAACAGGGGGCTAATCCACGAGCAGTACTTC	CATSKNRGLIHEQYF
TRBJ1-5	-	TRBV27	-	TGTGCCAGCAGTTTAGCCGGGGGGATTAGCAATCAGCCCCAGCATTTT	CASSLAGGISNQPQHF
TRBJ2-2	TRBD2	TRBV2	-	TGTGCCAGTGAGGGACTAGCGGGGGGACTGGGACCCGGGGAGCTGTTTTTT	CASEGLAGGLGPGELFF
TRBJ1-5	-	TRBV19	-	TGTGCCAGTAGTTCCCAAGACAGATGGGGACAGCCCCAGCATTTT	CASSSQDRWGQPQHF
TRBJ2-1	TRBD2	TRBV7-8	-	TGTGCCAGCAGCCTCCAACGAACTAGCGGGGGGGCCGATGAGCAGTTCTTC	CASSLQRTSGGADEQFF
TRBJ1-2	-	TRBV7-9	-	TGTGCCAGCAGTTACAACAAGGCTCCCCTAGATGGCTACACCTTC	CASSYNKAPLDGYTF
TRBJ2-7	-	TRBV6-5	-	TGTGCCAGCAGTTACTCGCCGGAGTCCTACGAGCAGTACTTC	CASSYSPESYEQYF
TRBJ1-5	TRBD1	TRBV6-6	once	TGTGCCAGCAGTTACACGGACAGGGCCCAGCCCCAGCATTTT	CASSYTDRAQPQHF
TRBJ1-1	-	TRBV6-2/TRBV6-3	-	TGTGCCAGCAGCCCCGGACAGCTGAACACTGAAGCTTTCTTT	CASSPGQLNTEAFF